This TCR beta chain came from a study of cytomegalovirus exposure and HLA in healthy donors. Overall study findings and caveats: Further analysis, carried out later, found HLA-associated TCR beta chains more clonally expanded than equally common other chains. As was reported, the HLA-A and HLA-B alleles of most subjects were accurately predicted from TCR beta sequences. What was likely a sequencing artifact was a cluster of highly shared sequence variants. TCR beta V- and J-gene trimming, according to a later analysis, was linked to a missense DCLRE1C variant.

This clone showed up just a few times. The antigen remains undetermined. Primers: 60 Vbeta forward and 13 Jbeta reverse. Libraries were prepared by immunoSEQ multiplex PCR; TCRdb keeps only in-frame clonotypes and omits some of them. The sample includes tens of thousands of clones, around 73% of them seen just once. Germline-derived CDR1 and CDR2 are SEHNR and FQNEAQ (reference sequence). The ends lost 5 bases at V and 6 bases at J; junction bases unmatched: 9. The CDR3 runs to 14 residues. J is TRBJ2-7 and V is TRBV7-9; 8 bases match TRBD1. This receptor was taken from a woman between 35 and 50 years old in good health and CMV-seropositive. The sequencing input was PBMCs. The CDR3 here is CASSPGQGKGEQYF. The CDR3, as DNA: TGTGCCAGCAGCCCCGGACAGGGTAAAGGCGAGCAGTACTTC.